This T cell receptor (beta chain) was sequenced for a study of Ad26.COV2.S vaccination and SARS-CoV-2 variants. Study-level points and caveats: Non-spike TCR breadth did not differ much between vaccine and placebo recipients.

This clone was observed a single time. What it binds is unknown. Germline V lookup: CDR1 LGHNA, CDR2 YNFKEQ. CDR3 length: 18 residues. Trimming took off 0 bases at V and 0 bases at J, with 12 bases between the two ends. Stated treatment: some 19 received Ad26.COV2.S at low or high dose, single or two shots; a few received placebo; per-sample allocation not given. Vaccine and placebo recipients were sampled on day 63 after the first injection. Only in-frame clones appear in the TCRdb table, and some are missing; sequencing was by immunoSEQ multiplex PCR. The data show around 400,000 clones, approximately 89% seen once.

The material sequenced was peripheral blood, taken in a trial of Ad26.COV2.S vaccine versus placebo. The sequence was obtained from a person between 18 and 65 years old who received the Ad26.COV2.S COVID-19 vaccine or a placebo. The rearrangement uses TRBV4-2 and TRBJ2-6; D not resolved. CDR3 amino acids: CASSQDRSSNSGANVLTF. CDR3 DNA sequence: TGTGCCAGCAGCCAAGACAGGTCCTCTAACTCTGGGGCCAACGTCCTGACTTTC.